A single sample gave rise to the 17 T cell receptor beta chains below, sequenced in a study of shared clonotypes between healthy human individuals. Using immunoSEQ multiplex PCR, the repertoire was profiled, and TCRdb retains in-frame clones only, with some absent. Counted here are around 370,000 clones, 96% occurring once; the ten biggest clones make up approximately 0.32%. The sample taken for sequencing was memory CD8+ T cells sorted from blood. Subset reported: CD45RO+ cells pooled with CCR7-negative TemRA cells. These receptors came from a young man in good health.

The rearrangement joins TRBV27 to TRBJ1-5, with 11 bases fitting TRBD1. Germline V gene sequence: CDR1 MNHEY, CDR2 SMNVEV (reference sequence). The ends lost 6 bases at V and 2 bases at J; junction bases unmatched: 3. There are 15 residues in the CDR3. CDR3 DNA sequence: TGTGCCAGCAGCCGGACAGGGGGCGGCAATCAGCCCCAGCATTTT. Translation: CASSRTGGGNQPQHF.

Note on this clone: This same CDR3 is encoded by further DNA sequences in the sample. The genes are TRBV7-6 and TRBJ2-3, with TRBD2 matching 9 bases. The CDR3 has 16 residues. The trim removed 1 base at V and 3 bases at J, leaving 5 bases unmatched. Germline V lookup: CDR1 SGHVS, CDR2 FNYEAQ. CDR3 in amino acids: CASSLGAGGPTDTQYF. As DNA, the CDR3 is TGTGCCAGCAGCTTAGGCGCGGGAGGGCCGACAGATACGCAGTATTTT.

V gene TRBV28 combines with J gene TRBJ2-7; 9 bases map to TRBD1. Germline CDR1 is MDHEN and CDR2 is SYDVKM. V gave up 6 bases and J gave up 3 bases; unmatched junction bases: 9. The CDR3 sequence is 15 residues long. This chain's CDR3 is CASSTAGTGYYEQYF. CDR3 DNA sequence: TGTGCCAGCAGCACCGCCGGGACAGGGTACTACGAGCAGTACTTC. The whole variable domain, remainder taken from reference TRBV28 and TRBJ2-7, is DVKVTQSSRYLVKRTGEKVFLECVQDMDHENMFWYRQDPGLGLRLIYFSYDVKMKEKGDIPEGYSVSREKKERFSLILESASTNQTSMYLCASSTAGTGYYEQYFGPGTRLTVT.

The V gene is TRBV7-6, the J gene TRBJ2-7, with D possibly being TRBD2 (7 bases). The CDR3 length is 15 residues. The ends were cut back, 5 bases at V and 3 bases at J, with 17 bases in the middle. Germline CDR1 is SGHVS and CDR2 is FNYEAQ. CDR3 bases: TGTGCCAGCAGCCCTTGGGAGGGAGGGGGCTACGAGCAGTACTTC. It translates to CASSPWEGGGYEQYF.

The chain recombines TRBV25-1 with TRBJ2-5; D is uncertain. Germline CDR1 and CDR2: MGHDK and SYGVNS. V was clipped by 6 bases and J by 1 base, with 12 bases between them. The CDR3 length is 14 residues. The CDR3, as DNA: TGTGCCAGCAGCCACAACAGAATCCAAGAGACCCAGTACTTC. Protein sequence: CASSHNRIQETQYF.

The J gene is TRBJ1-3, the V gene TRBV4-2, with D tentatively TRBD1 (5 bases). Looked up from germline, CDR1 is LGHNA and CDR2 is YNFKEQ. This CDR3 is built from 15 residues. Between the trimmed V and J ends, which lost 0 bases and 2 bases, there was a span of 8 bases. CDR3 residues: CASSQDSGTGNTIYF. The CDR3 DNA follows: TGTGCCAGCAGCCAAGATTCAGGGACTGGAAACACCATATATTTT.

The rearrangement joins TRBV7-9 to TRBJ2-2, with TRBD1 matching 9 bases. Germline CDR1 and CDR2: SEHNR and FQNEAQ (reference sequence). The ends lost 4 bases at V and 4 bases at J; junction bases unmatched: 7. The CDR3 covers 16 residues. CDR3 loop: CASSSLGQGGTGELFF. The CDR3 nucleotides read TGTGCCAGCAGCTCCCTGGGACAGGGTGGCACCGGGGAGCTGTTTTTT. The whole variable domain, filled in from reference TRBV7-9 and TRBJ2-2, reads DTGVSQNPRHKITKRGQNVTFRCDPISEHNRLYWYRQTLGQGPEFLTYFQNEAQLEKSRLLSDRFSAERPKGSFSTLEIQRTEQGDSAMYLCASSSLGQGGTGELFFGEGSRLTVL.

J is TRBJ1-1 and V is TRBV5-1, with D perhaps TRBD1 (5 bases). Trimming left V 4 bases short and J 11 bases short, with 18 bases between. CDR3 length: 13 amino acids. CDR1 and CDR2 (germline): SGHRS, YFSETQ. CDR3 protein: CASSVGLIGGAFF. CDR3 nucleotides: TGCGCCAGCAGCGTGGGACTCATCGGAGGGGCTTTCTTT. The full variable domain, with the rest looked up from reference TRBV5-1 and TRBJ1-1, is KAGVTQTPRYLIKTRGQQVTLSCSPISGHRSVSWYQQTPGQGLQFLFEYFSETQRNKGNFPGRFSGRQFSNSRSEMNVSTLELGDSALYLCASSVGLIGGAFFGQGTRLTVV.

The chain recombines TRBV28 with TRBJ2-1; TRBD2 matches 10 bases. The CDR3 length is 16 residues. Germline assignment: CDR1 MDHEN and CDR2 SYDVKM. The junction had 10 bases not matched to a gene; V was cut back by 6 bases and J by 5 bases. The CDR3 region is CASSHQLAGYDNEQFF. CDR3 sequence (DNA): TGTGCCAGCAGCCATCAACTAGCGGGATACGACAATGAGCAGTTCTTC. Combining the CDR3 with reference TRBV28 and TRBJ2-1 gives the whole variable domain DVKVTQSSRYLVKRTGEKVFLECVQDMDHENMFWYRQDPGLGLRLIYFSYDVKMKEKGDIPEGYSVSREKKERFSLILESASTNQTSMYLCASSHQLAGYDNEQFFGPGTRLTVL.

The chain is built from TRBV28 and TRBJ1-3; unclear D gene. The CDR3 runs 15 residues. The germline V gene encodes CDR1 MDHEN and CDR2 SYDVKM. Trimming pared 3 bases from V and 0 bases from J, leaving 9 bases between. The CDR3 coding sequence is TGTGCCAGCAGTTTGCCCTCGAGCTCTGGAAACACCATATATTTT. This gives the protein CASSLPSSSGNTIYF.

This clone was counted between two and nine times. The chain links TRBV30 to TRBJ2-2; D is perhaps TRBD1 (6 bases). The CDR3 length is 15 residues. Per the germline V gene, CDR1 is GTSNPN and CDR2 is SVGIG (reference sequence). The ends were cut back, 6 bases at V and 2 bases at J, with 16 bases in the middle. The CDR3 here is CACRLRGQNTGELFF. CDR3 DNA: TGTGCCTGCCGACTCCGGGGACAAAACACCGGGGAGCTGTTTTTT. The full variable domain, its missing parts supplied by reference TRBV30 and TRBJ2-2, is SQTIHQWPATLVQPVGSPLSLECTVEGTSNPNLYWYRQAAGRGLQLLFYSVGIGQISSEVPQNLSASRPQDRQFILSSKKLLLSDSGFYLCACRLRGQNTGELFFGEGSRLTVL.

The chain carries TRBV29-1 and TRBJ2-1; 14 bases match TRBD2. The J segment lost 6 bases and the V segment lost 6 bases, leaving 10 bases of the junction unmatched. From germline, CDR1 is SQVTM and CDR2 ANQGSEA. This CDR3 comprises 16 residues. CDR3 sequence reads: CSVPTRLAGGGNEQFF. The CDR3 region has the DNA TGCAGCGTGCCCACCCGACTAGCGGGAGGGGGCAATGAGCAGTTCTTC.

The CDR3 protein is CASSRSRDRSPNEKLFF. In DNA, the CDR3 is TGCGCCAGCAGCCGGAGCCGGGACCGGAGTCCAAATGAAAAACTGTTTTTT. This chain joins TRBV4-1 and TRBJ1-4; possibly TRBD1 for D (5 bases). Germline assignment: CDR1 MGHRA and CDR2 YSYEKL. Trimming removed 4 bases from V and 5 bases from J, with 20 bases in between. CDR3 length equals 17 residues.

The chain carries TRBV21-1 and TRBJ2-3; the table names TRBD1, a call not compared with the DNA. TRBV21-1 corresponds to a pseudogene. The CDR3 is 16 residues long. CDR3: CASSRMETGGTDTQYF. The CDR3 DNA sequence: TGTGCCAGCAGCAGGATGGAGACAGGAGGCACAGATACGCAGTATTTT.

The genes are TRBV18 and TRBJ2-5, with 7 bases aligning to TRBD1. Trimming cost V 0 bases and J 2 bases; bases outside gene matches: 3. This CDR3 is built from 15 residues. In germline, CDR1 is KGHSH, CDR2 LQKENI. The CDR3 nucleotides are TGTGCCAGCTCACCACCGTCCAGGGGGCAAGAGACCCAGTACTTC. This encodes CASSPPSRGQETQYF.

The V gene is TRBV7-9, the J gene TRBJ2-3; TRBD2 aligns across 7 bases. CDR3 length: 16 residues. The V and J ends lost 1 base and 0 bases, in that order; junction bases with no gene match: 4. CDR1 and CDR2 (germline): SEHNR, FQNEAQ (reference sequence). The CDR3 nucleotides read TGTGCCAGCAGCTTAGTAGCGGGCACTAGCACAGATACGCAGTATTTT. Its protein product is CASSLVAGTSTDTQYF. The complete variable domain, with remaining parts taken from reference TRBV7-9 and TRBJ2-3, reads DTGVSQNPRHKITKRGQNVTFRCDPISEHNRLYWYRQTLGQGPEFLTYFQNEAQLEKSRLLSDRFSAERPKGSFSTLEIQRTEQGDSAMYLCASSLVAGTSTDTQYFGPGTRLTVL.

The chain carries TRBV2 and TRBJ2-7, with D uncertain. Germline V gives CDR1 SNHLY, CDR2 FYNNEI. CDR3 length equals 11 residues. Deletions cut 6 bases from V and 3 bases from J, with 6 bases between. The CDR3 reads CASRTHYEQYF. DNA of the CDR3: TGTGCCAGCAGAACCCACTACGAGCAGTACTTC.